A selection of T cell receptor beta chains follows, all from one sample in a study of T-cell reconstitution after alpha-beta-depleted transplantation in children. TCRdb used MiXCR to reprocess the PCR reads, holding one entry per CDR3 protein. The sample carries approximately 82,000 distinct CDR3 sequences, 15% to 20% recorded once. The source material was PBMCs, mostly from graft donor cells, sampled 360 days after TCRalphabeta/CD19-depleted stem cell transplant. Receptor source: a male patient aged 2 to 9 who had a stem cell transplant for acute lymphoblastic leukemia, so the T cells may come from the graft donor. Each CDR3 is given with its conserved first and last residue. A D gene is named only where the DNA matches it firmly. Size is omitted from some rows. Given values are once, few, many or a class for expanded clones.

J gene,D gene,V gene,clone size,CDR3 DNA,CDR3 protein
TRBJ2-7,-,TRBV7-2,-,TGTGCCAGCAGCTTAGGCCGAAGTGTATCGTACGAGCAGTACTTC,CASSLGRSVSYEQYF
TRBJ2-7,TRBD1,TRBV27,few,TGTGCCAGCAGTTTAATCCCCCGACAGGGCTCCTACGAGCAGTACTTC,CASSLIPRQGSYEQYF
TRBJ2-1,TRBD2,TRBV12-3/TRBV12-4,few,TGTGCCAGCAGTCCATGGACTAGCGGGAGGGGGACCTTCTACAATGAGCAGTTCTTC,CASSPWTSGRGTFYNEQFF
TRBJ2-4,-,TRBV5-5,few,TGTGCCAGCAGCCCGATGGGGGGGCGCAGGGCCAAAAACATTCAGTACTTC,CASSPMGGRRAKNIQYF
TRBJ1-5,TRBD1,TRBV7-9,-,TGTGCCAGCAGCAAAGAGGGGGCGGATCAGCCCCAGCATTTT,CASSKEGADQPQHF
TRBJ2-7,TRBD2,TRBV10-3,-,TGTGCCATCCGAGGGACTAGCGACTACGAGCAGTACTTC,CAIRGTSDYEQYF
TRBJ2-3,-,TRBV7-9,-,TGTGCCAGCAGCTTAAGTGGTCTTCATACGCAGTATTTT,CASSLSGLHTQYF
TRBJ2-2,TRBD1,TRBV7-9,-,TGTGCCAGCAGCCCATGGACAGGGGATGGGGAGCTGTTTTTT,CASSPWTGDGELFF
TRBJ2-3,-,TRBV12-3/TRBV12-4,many,TGTGCCAGCAGTTTACAGGGAGCGAATACGCAGTATTTT,CASSLQGANTQYF
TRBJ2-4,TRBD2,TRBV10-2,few,TGCGCCAGCAGTGATATCGGGGGGATCATAGCCAAAAACATTCAGTACTTC,CASSDIGGIIAKNIQYF
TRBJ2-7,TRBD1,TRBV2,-,TGTGCCAGCCCCAGGGGACAGGGGGGGAACGAGCAGTACTTC,CASPRGQGGNEQYF
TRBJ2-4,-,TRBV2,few,TGTGCCAGCAGTCCCCTTGGGGTAGCTAACATTCAGTACTTC,CASSPLGVANIQYF
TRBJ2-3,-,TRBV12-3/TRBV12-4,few,TGTGCCAGCAGCCAAACAGGGAAGCAGTATTTT,CASSQTGKQYF
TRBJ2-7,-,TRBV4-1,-,TGCGCCAGCAGCCAAGATAAGTGGGCAGCCTACGAGCAGTACTTC,CASSQDKWAAYEQYF
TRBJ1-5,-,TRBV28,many,TGTGCCAGCAGTTTAATCGGCGGGTTGCGGCAGCCCCAGCATTTT,CASSLIGGLRQPQHF
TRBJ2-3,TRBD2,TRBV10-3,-,TGTGCCATCAGTGAGCGACTAGCGGGAACAACAGATACGCAGTATTTT,CAISERLAGTTDTQYF
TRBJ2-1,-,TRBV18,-,TGTGCCAGCTCACCTTACAGGGCGGGAGCCTACAATGAGCAGTTCTTC,CASSPYRAGAYNEQFF
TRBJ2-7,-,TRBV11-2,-,TGTGCCAGCAGCTGGGGGCAGACGCTCTCCTACGAGCAGTACTTC,CASSWGQTLSYEQYF
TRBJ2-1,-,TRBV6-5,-,TGTGCCAGCAGTTACACGGGGGGCCGATACAATGAGCAGTTCTTC,CASSYTGGRYNEQFF
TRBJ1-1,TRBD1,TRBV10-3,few,TGTGCCATCACTCGACAGGGGGCCGAATACACTGAAGCTTTCTTT,CAITRQGAEYTEAFF
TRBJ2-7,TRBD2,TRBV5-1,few,TGCGCCAGCAGCTCGGCTGGGGGGGTTTCCTACGAGCAGTACTTC,CASSSAGGVSYEQYF
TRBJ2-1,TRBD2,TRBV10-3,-,TGTGCCATCAGTGAGTCGACCGGCGGGAGTGCCCCCAATGAGCAGTTCTTC,CAISESTGGSAPNEQFF
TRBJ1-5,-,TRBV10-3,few,TGTGCCATCAGCACGGGGAACAATCAGCCCCAGCATTTT,CAISTGNNQPQHF
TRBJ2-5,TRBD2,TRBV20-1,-,TGCAGTGCTGTACCTCTAAGCGGGAGGGTCGAGACCCAGTACTTC,CSAVPLSGRVETQYF
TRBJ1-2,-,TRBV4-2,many,TGTGCCAGCAGCCAAGCCCGGTGGGGTAGGTCCTATGGCTACACCTTC,CASSQARWGRSYGYTF
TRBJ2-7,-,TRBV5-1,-,TGCGCCAGCAGCTTGGTGGGTTTCGAGCAGTACTTC,CASSLVGFEQYF
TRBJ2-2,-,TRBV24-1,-,TGTGCCACCAGTGATCGCCGCAAGGGGGAGCTGTTTTTT,CATSDRRKGELFF
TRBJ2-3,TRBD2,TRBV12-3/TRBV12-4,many,TGTGCCAGCAGTGCGAGCGGCCTAGCGGGGAGCACAGATACGCAGTATTTT,CASSASGLAGSTDTQYF
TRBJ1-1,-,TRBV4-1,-,TGCGCCAGCAGCCATCTAAACACTGAAGCTTTCTTT,CASSHLNTEAFF
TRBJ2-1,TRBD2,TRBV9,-,TGTGCCAGCAGCGTCCCCCCTAGTCTAGCGGGAGCTGAGCAGTTCTTC,CASSVPPSLAGAEQFF
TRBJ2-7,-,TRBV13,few,TGTGCCAGCAGCCAAACCCGTATCTCCTACGAGCAGTACTTC,CASSQTRISYEQYF
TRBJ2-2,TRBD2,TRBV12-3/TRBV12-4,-,TGTGCCAGCAGTTTCTACGGGACTAGCGGGAGGGCGAACACCGGGGAGCTGTTTTTT,CASSFYGTSGRANTGELFF
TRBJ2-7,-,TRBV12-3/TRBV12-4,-,TGTGCCAGCAGGTTAGATCTCGCTCTAATCGAGCAGTACTTC,CASRLDLALIEQYF
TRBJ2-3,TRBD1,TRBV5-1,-,TGCGCCAGCAGCTTTGTACAGGGGTTGTCGCAGTATTTT,CASSFVQGLSQYF
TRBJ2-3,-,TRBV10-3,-,TGTGCCATCAGTGCAGATAGCGGAACAGATACGCAGTATTTT,CAISADSGTDTQYF
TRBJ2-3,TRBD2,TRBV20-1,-,TGCAGTGCTAGAGAGGGACTAGTACCAGATACGCAGTATTTT,CSAREGLVPDTQYF
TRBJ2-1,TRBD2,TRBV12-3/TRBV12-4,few,TGTGCCAGCAGTTTAAGGCTAGCGGGGCAGGATGAGCAGTTCTTC,CASSLRLAGQDEQFF
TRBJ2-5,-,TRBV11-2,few,TGTGCCAGCAGCCGACTTTCCAGGACGGGATCTCAAGAGACCCAGTACTTC,CASSRLSRTGSQETQYF
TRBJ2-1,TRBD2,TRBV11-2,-,TGTGCCAGCTGGGGGGCTAGCGGGAGGGCCCTCGTCAGCTCCTACAATGAGCAGTTCTTC,CASWGASGRALVSSYNEQFF
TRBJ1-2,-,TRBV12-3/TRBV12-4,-,TGTGCCAGCAGTTCAGGTCCGGGCTACACCTTC,CASSSGPGYTF
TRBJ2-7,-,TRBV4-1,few,TGCGCCAGCAGCCAGACAGATACCTACGAGCAGTACTTC,CASSQTDTYEQYF
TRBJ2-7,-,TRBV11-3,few,TGTGCCAGCAGCTTAGGGGACATCTCCTACGAGCAGTACTTC,CASSLGDISYEQYF
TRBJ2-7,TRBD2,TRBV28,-,TGTGCCAGCAGTTTATCCCGAGGGACTAGCGGGAGCCCCTACGAGCAGTACTTC,CASSLSRGTSGSPYEQYF
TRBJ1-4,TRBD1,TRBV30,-,TGTGCCTGGGACAGGGGAGTGACTAATGAAAAACTGTTTTTT,CAWDRGVTNEKLFF
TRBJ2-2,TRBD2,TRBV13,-,TGTGCCAGCAGCACCCGGACTAGAAAGAAGACCGGGGAGCTGTTTTTT,CASSTRTRKKTGELFF
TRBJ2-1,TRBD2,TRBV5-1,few,TGCGCCAGCAGCATCCGACTAGCGGCCTACTCCTACAATGAGCAGTTCTTC,CASSIRLAAYSYNEQFF
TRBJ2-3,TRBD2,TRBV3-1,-,TGTGCCTCCAGCCAAGTGGGGACTAGCAGTAGCACAGATACGCAGTATTTT,CASSQVGTSSSTDTQYF